This entry features one T cell receptor beta chain sequence. Other DNA variants within this sample encode the same CDR3. This entry is derived from a study of shared clonotypes between healthy human individuals. Into CD45RA+ naive and CD45RA-negative memory subsets, the CD4+ cells were split. The data were produced by immunoSEQ multiplex PCR, yet TCRdb's version contains in-frame clones alone and is incomplete. The sample records roughly 2.2 million clones, roughly 93% being singletons. Trimming left V 1 base short and J 4 bases short, with 11 bases between. The CDR3 is made up of 15 amino acids. CDR1 is SEHNR, CDR2 FQNEAQ, per germline (reference sequence).

The sequence was collected from a young man in good health. Some clones in this sample may be carry-over from other donors' samples. The material sequenced was naive CD4+ T cells from PBMCs. Documented subset: CD45RA+ positively selected. The chain uses TRBV7-9 and TRBJ1-3; TRBD1 is a possible D gene (5 bases). CDR3 sequence (DNA): TGTGCCAGCAGCTTAGTAGGGACTGGAGGAAACACCATATATTTT. Encoded protein: CASSLVGTGGNTIYF.